The source of this TCR beta chain is a study of persistence of HIV-infected CD4 T cells. Germline CDR1 reads GTSNPN; CDR2 reads SVGIG (reference sequence). The CDR3 loop spans 16 amino acids. Trimming cost V 5 bases and J 4 bases; bases outside gene matches: 9. In this sample, this clone turned up a few times. What it recognizes is unknown. Lysates of CMV-infected fibroblasts at around 10 ug/mL stimulated these cells. Memory cells lacking CD40L and CD69 with high CD45RO were sorted. This was the immunoSEQ version 4 assay in survey mode. Using immunoSEQ multiplex PCR, the repertoire was profiled, and TCRdb retains in-frame clones only, with some absent. The sample consists of fewer than 40,000 clones, roughly four fifths of them appearing once.

The gene calls are TRBV30 and TRBJ2-2, with 11 nucleotides matching TRBD2. The sequenced sample was CD4+ T cells sorted from PBMCs after approximately 18-hour stimulation, obtained from a patient who received antiretroviral therapy. The receptor was derived from an adult man with HIV who was CMV-seropositive. The CDR3 nucleotides read TGTGCCTGGGATGCTGCTAGCGGGGGGACCACCGGGGAGCTGTTTTTT. It is translated as CAWDAASGGTTGELFF.